What follows are 18 T cell receptor beta chains derived from one specimen sequenced in a study of shared clonotypes between healthy human individuals. Naive CD8 cells were CD45RO-negative, positively selected for CCR7, excluding terminally differentiated effector memory CD45RA+ cells. Assay: immunoSEQ multiplex PCR; the TCRdb copy retains only in-frame clones and omits some. The table records approximately 2,000,000 clones, around 93% of them present only once. Input material: naive CD8+ T cells from PBMCs. The receptors come from a man between 18 and 29 years old in good health. Some clones in this sample may be carry-over from other donors' samples.

The J gene is TRBJ2-4, the V gene TRBV29-1, with D tentatively TRBD2 (5 bases). V lost 6 bases to trimming and J lost 8 bases, with 17 bases between them. Germline CDR1 SQVTM, CDR2 ANQGSEA. This CDR3 comprises 13 residues. In DNA form, the CDR3 reads TGCAGCGTGAACGGACCGCTCGGGGACATTCAGTACTTC. Amino acid sequence: CSVNGPLGDIQYF.

J is TRBJ2-7 and V is TRBV7-2, with D tentatively TRBD2 (7 bases). V gave up 5 bases and J gave up 3 bases, with 17 bases separating them. The CDR3 loop spans 15 amino acids. Looked up from germline, CDR1 is SGHTA and CDR2 is FQGNSA. DNA of the CDR3: TGTGCCAGCAGCCTCCGTGGGGGGGCTCTCTACGAGCAGTACTTC. Its protein product is CASSLRGGALYEQYF.

The chain employs TRBV28 and TRBJ2-1; no clear D. The ends were cut back, 5 bases at V and 3 bases at J, with 8 bases in the middle. Per germline, CDR1 MDHEN and CDR2 SYDVKM. The CDR3 loop spans 13 amino acids. The CDR3, as DNA: TGTGCCAGCAGTCCCCGGGTCTACAATGAGCAGTTCTTC. Protein: CASSPRVYNEQFF.

The chain combines TRBV5-4 with TRBJ1-3; a possible D gene is TRBD1 (5 bases). V was shortened by 5 bases and J by 0 bases, with 9 bases between the two germline ends. The CDR3 covers 14 residues. Per germline, CDR1 SGHNT and CDR2 YYREEE (reference sequence). CDR3 DNA sequence: TGTGCCAGCAGTTCAAGGGGCTCTGGAAACACCATATATTTT. Translated: CASSSRGSGNTIYF.

The chain combines TRBV21-1 with TRBJ2-7; the table gives TRBD1 as D, unverified against the DNA. TRBV21-1 is a pseudogene segment. The CDR3 contains 11 residues. The chain's CDR3 is CASTGKGEQYF. As DNA, the CDR3 is TGTGCCAGCACAGGGAAGGGCGAGCAGTACTTC.

The rearrangement links TRBV5-6 to TRBJ2-7; D unresolved. Deletions cut 4 bases from V and 3 bases from J, with 14 bases between. This CDR3 comprises 14 residues. Looked up from germline, CDR1 is SGHDT and CDR2 is YYEEEE. CDR3 protein: CASSPTGVRYEQYF. The CDR3 DNA is TGTGCCAGCAGCCCCACGGGTGTTCGCTACGAGCAGTACTTC.

The V call is TRBV28, the J call TRBJ2-2; 7 positions agree with TRBD1. Germline CDR1 reads MDHEN; CDR2 reads SYDVKM. CDR3 length: 16 amino acids. The V and J ends lost 6 bases and 5 bases, in that order; junction bases with no gene match: 12. The CDR3 DNA reads as TGTGCCAGCAGGGAGAACCGGGACAGTATTACCGGGGAGCTGTTTTTT. Encoded protein: CASRENRDSITGELFF.

The rearrangement links TRBV7-9 to TRBJ2-7, with TRBD2 identical over 7 bases. This CDR3 has 14 amino acids. From germline, CDR1 is SEHNR and CDR2 FQNEAQ (reference sequence). The ends lost 5 bases at V and 2 bases at J; junction bases unmatched: 6. The CDR3 is CASSPGGSPYEQYF. The CDR3 coding sequence is TGTGCCAGCAGCCCCGGCGGGAGTCCCTACGAGCAGTACTTC.

The chain has TRBV28 and TRBJ2-5; 7 nucleotides align to TRBD1. This CDR3 has 15 amino acids. V lost 1 base, J lost 5 bases, and 7 bases stayed unmatched. Germline CDR1 and CDR2: MDHEN and SYDVKM. CDR3 DNA sequence: TGTGCCAGCAGTTTATTTGTGACAGGGCTGGAGACCCAGTACTTC. It specifies CASSLFVTGLETQYF.

This clone appeared once. This sample includes further DNA sequences coding for the same CDR3. CDR3 amino acids: CASSYGRGLGNTIYF. CDR3 nucleotides: TGTGCCAGCAGTTACGGAAGGGGCTTGGGAAACACCATATATTTT. V usage is TRBV6-5 and J usage is TRBJ1-3, with D possibly TRBD1 on 5 matching bases. Trimming removed 2 bases from V and 4 bases from J, with 12 bases in between. The CDR3 has 15 residues. Germline V gene lookup returns CDR1 MNHEY and CDR2 SVGAGI.

This clone was seen a single time. The chain is built from TRBV27 and TRBJ2-7, with a possible D match to TRBD2 (5 bases). The CDR3 length is 13 residues. The germline gives CDR1 MNHEY, CDR2 SMNVEV (reference sequence). Trimming pared 3 bases from V and 3 bases from J, leaving 9 bases between. As DNA, the CDR3 is TGTGCCAGCAGTTTCCCGGGGAACTACGAGCAGTACTTC. It translates to CASSFPGNYEQYF.

The chain carries TRBV7-9 and TRBJ2-2, with 11 bases fitting TRBD1. The CDR3 spans 19 residues. Germline V CDR1 and CDR2: SEHNR, FQNEAQ (reference sequence). V was clipped by 8 bases and J by 0 bases; unmatched bases: 14. The CDR3 loop is CASSFALGQGASNTGELFF. CDR3 bases: TGTGCCAGCTCCTTTGCCCTAGGACAGGGGGCTTCGAACACCGGGGAGCTGTTTTTT.

J is TRBJ1-3 and V is TRBV5-5; 8 bases are shared with TRBD1. V trimming: 4 bases; J trimming: 1 base; junction bases outside the gene matches: 7. Germline CDR1 and CDR2: SGHKS and YYEKEE (reference sequence). There are 16 residues in the CDR3. CDR3 amino acids: CASSGRQGRSGNTIYF. The CDR3 DNA is TGTGCCAGCAGCGGGCGACAGGGGAGGTCTGGAAACACCATATATTTT. Together with reference TRBV5-5 and TRBJ1-3, the CDR3 gives the full variable domain: DAGVTQSPTHLIKTRGQQVTLRCSPISGHKSVSWYQQVLGQGPQFIFQYYEKEERGRGNFPDRFSARQFPNYSSELNVNALLLGDSALYLCASSGRQGRSGNTIYFGEGSWLTVV.

The V and J genes are TRBV13 and TRBJ2-1; D may be TRBD2 (5 bases). Trimming pared 1 base from V and 7 bases from J, leaving 17 bases between. This CDR3 is built from 16 residues. Germline CDR1 and CDR2: PRHDT and FYEKMQ (reference sequence). CDR3 sequence: CASSLEGSLPGNEQFF. DNA for the CDR3: TGTGCCAGCAGCTTAGAGGGCAGCTTACCGGGGAATGAGCAGTTCTTC. Full variable domain (missing parts from reference TRBV13 and TRBJ2-1): AAGVIQSPRHLIKEKRETATLKCYPIPRHDTVYWYQQGPGQDPQFLISFYEKMQSDKGSIPDRFSAQQFSDYHSELNMSSLELGDSALYFCASSLEGSLPGNEQFFGPGTRLTVL.

The rearrangement links TRBV5-4 to TRBJ1-2; TRBD1 agrees at 9 bases. Germline trimming cut 1 base from V and 7 bases from J; bases unmatched to any gene: 2. Germline V gene lookup returns CDR1 SGHNT and CDR2 YYREEE (reference sequence). The CDR3 is 13 amino acids. The CDR3 DNA reads TGTGCCAGCAGCTTGACAGGGGGCAGTGGCTACACCTTC. Translated: CASSLTGGSGYTF.

This clone appeared a single time. V is TRBV29-1 and J is TRBJ2-1; no clear D gene. Germline loops: CDR1 SQVTM, CDR2 ANQGSEA. The CDR3 sequence is 13 residues long. Deletions cut 3 bases from V and 4 bases from J, with 10 bases between. The CDR3 protein is CSVEAELYNEQFF. CDR3 bases: TGCAGCGTTGAGGCTGAATTATACAATGAGCAGTTCTTC.

This chain connects TRBV4-3 to TRBJ2-1; TRBD2 is a possible D gene (5 bases). Germline V CDR1 and CDR2: LGHNA, YSLEER. The CDR3 is made up of 16 amino acids. Trimming removed 0 bases at V and 0 bases at J, with 9 bases between. The CDR3: CASSQDSEGSYNEQFF. The CDR3 bases are TGCGCCAGCAGCCAAGACTCAGAGGGCTCCTACAATGAGCAGTTCTTC.

With regard to this clone: Other DNA sequences in this sample translate to the same CDR3. J is TRBJ2-2 and V is TRBV27; no firm D call. Trimming shortened V by 3 bases and J by 4 bases, and 9 bases separated the two germline ends. The CDR3 is 14 residues long. Germline V lookup: CDR1 MNHEY, CDR2 SMNVEV (reference sequence). Written as DNA, the CDR3 is TGTGCCAGCAGTTTGTTGGGCGGCACCGGGGAGCTGTTTTTT. Protein product: CASSLLGGTGELFF.